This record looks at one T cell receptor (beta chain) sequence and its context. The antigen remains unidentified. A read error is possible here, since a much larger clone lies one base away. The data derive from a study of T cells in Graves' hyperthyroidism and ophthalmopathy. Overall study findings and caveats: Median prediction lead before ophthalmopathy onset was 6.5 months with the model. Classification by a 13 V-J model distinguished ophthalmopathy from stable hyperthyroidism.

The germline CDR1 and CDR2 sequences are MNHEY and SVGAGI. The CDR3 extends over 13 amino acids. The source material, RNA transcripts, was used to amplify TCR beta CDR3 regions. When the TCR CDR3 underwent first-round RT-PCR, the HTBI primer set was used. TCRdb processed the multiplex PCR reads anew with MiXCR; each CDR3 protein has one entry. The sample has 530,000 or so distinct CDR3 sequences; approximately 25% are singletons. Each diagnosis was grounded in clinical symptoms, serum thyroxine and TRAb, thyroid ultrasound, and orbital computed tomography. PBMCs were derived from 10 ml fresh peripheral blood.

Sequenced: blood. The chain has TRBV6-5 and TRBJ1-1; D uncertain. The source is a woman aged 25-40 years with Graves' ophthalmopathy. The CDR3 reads CASSYGLGSEACF. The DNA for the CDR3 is TGTGCCAGCAGTTACGGATTGGGGTCTGAAGCTTGCTTT.